Below, 8 T cell receptor beta chains from the same sample are listed, as sequenced in a study of identical twins. TCRdb re-called the 5' RACE reads through MiXCR, storing one row per CDR3 protein. This sample has 270,000 or so distinct CDR3 sequences; about 8.5% occur once, and the top ten carry 3% to 3.5%. The sample also formed part of further work on yellow fever vaccine responses in identical twins.

Sample: CD8+ T cells sorted from blood. The receptors derive from a woman between 18 and 29 years old in good health.

The chain joins TRBV6-5 to TRBJ1-1; no firm D call. Germline CDR1 reads MNHEY; CDR2 reads SVGAGI. CDR3 length: 13 residues. The V and J ends lost 3 bases and 0 bases respectively, with 5 bases between them. CDR3 sequence reads: CASSYKLNTEAFF. Here the CDR3 DNA reads TGTGCCAGCAGTTATAAATTGAACACTGAAGCTTTCTTT.

This clonotype was picked up a small number of times. The V call is TRBV27, the J call TRBJ2-7; weak D call: TRBD1 (6 bases). This CDR3 is built from 13 residues. Trimming stripped 10 bases from V and 1 base from J, with 14 bases between. CDR1 is MNHEY and CDR2 is SMNVEV in the germline V gene (reference sequence). The CDR3 DNA follows: TGTGCCACCTTGACAGGCCCTTCCTACGAGCAGTACTTC. Protein sequence: CATLTGPSYEQYF.

This chain uses TRBV25-1 with TRBJ2-1; TRBD2 matches 8 bases. In germline, CDR1 is MGHDK, CDR2 SYGVNS. The CDR3 is 15 amino acids. V was clipped by 5 bases and J by 9 bases; unmatched bases: 12. CDR3 bases: TGTGCCAGCAGTATGAGCGGGAGTTTTTTCGGTGAGCAGTTCTTC. Its protein product is CASSMSGSFFGEQFF.

CDR3 in amino acids: CASSLGTGGSGANVLTF. CDR3 DNA: TGTGCCAGCAGCTTGGGGACAGGGGGCTCTGGGGCCAACGTCCTGACTTTC. The V call is TRBV7-9, the J call TRBJ2-6; 11 bases line up with TRBD1. Germline CDR1 is SEHNR and CDR2 is FQNEAQ (reference sequence). V was clipped by 3 bases and J by 0 bases; unmatched bases: 1. The CDR3 consists of 17 residues. The whole variable domain, filled in from reference TRBV7-9 and TRBJ2-6, reads DTGVSQNPRHKITKRGQNVTFRCDPISEHNRLYWYRQTLGQGPEFLTYFQNEAQLEKSRLLSDRFSAERPKGSFSTLEIQRTEQGDSAMYLCASSLGTGGSGANVLTFGAGSRLTVL.

In its sample, this clonotype was seen many times. J is TRBJ1-1 and V is TRBV6-1; weak D call: TRBD1 (6 bases). The CDR3 has 13 amino acids. The ends were cut back, 8 bases at V and 4 bases at J, with 14 bases in the middle. Germline V gene data show CDR1 as MNHNS and CDR2 as SASEGT. CDR3 coding DNA: TGTGCCAGCCAAGAGGGGGTGGGCACTGAAGCTTTCTTT. Translating it yields CASQEGVGTEAFF.

V and J are TRBV7-3 and TRBJ2-2; D perhaps matches TRBD1 (5 bases). V was pared by 4 bases and J by 5 bases, with 17 bases between. Germline CDR1 is SGHTA and CDR2 is FQGTGA. The CDR3 runs 16 residues. CDR3 nucleotide sequence: TGTGCCAGCAGCTCCACCGACAGTGGTGCGACCGGGGAGCTGTTTTTT. Translation gives CASSSTDSGATGELFF.

This clonotype was detected a few times. The chain links TRBV29-1 to TRBJ1-1; D possibly corresponds to TRBD1 (6 bases). Trimming took 6 bases from V and 6 from J, leaving 17 bases between them. This CDR3 spans 13 amino acids. Germline lookup yields CDR1 SQVTM and CDR2 ANQGSEA. The CDR3 region has the DNA TGCAGCGTCCGCCCGAGGGGGTTACCTGAAGCTTTCTTT. It codes for CSVRPRGLPEAFF. The full variable domain, its missing parts supplied by reference TRBV29-1 and TRBJ1-1, is SAVISQKPSRDICQRGTSLTIQCQVDSQVTMMFWYRQQPGQSLTLIATANQGSEATYESGFVIDKFPISRPNLTFSTLTVSNMSPEDSSIYLCSVRPRGLPEAFFGQGTRLTVV.

V and J are TRBV12-3 or TRBV12-4 and TRBJ2-1, with D tentatively TRBD1 (5 bases). The V and J ends lost 5 bases and 8 bases respectively, with 19 bases between them. The CDR3 runs to 15 residues. The CDR3: CASSAFFGAQDEQFF. The CDR3 DNA reads as TGTGCCAGCAGTGCCTTCTTTGGGGCGCAGGATGAGCAGTTCTTC.